The 25 T cell receptor beta chains given below trace back to one sample, sequenced in a study of patients and donors after allogeneic stem cell transplantation (dated by TCRdb to the early 2020s). Preparation of the library involved RT-PCR. Sequencer: NextSeq 550. The public reads were reanalyzed by TCRdb: fastp trimming at Q25, MiXCR alignment, in-frame beta chains only. Merged by CDR3 protein, the rows form single entries marked with the most common genes and DNA. In this sample the table shows about 960,000 distinct CDR3 sequences, under 20% of which occur a single time. 5% to 7.5% of the sample rests with the top ten. Sample: blood, either unsorted or a sorted T cell fraction (not recorded which). Every receptor here comes from a human donor who was either an allogeneic HSCT recipient or a stem cell or donor lymphocyte infusion donor (not recorded which). It is not recorded whose cells these are; they may come from a transplant donor.

This clonotype was seen just once. V and J are TRBV30 and TRBJ1-2, with D unclear. The CDR3 has 13 residues. Germline CDR1 reads GTSNPN; CDR2 reads SVGIG (reference sequence). Trimming shortened V by 0 bases and J by 0 bases, and 5 bases separated the two germline ends. CDR3 sequence: CAWSVPANYGYTF. In DNA form, the CDR3 reads TGTGCCTGGAGTGTCCCTGCTAACTATGGCTACACCTTC.

The chain combines TRBV5-1 with TRBJ1-1, with D perhaps matching TRBD1 (5 bases). The CDR3 is 15 amino acids. Germline loops: CDR1 SGHRS, CDR2 YFSETQ. V was cut by 4 bases and J by 7 bases, with 20 bases left in between. The CDR3 sequence: CASSPVQGWGNEAFF. CDR3 nucleotide sequence: TGCGCCAGCAGCCCCGTGCAGGGATGGGGCAATGAAGCTTTCTTT. The variable domain in full, completed from reference TRBV5-1 and TRBJ1-1, reads KAGVTQTPRYLIKTRGQQVTLSCSPISGHRSVSWYQQTPGQGLQFLFEYFSETQRNKGNFPGRFSGRQFSNSRSEMNVSTLELGDSALYLCASSPVQGWGNEAFFGQGTRLTVV.

This clonotype was picked up a small number of times. This rearrangement joins TRBV5-1 to TRBJ2-1, with a weak D call TRBD2 (5 bases). In germline, CDR1 is SGHRS, CDR2 YFSETQ. The CDR3 has 13 amino acids. Trimming shortened V by 2 bases and J by 7 bases, and 10 bases separated the two germline ends. The CDR3 DNA is TGCGCCAGCAGCTTAAGGTCGGGGAATGAGCAGTTCTTC. Its translation: CASSLRSGNEQFF.

The CDR3 nucleotides are TGCGCCAGCAGCGCCGCCCGGGCGGGAGACACTGAAGCTTTCTTT. Residues: CASSAARAGDTEAFF. The chain has TRBV5-1 and TRBJ1-1; D not certain. Trimming left V 4 bases short and J 3 bases short, with 16 bases between. Per the germline V gene, CDR1 is SGHRS and CDR2 is YFSETQ. CDR3 length: 15 residues.

The chain joins TRBV10-3 to TRBJ2-1, with D perhaps assigned TRBD1 or TRBD2 (5 bases each). Between the trimmed V and J ends, which lost 0 bases and 5 bases, there was a span of 14 bases. Germline CDR1 ENHRY, CDR2 SYGVKD. This CDR3 has 16 residues. CDR3 sequence: CAISESVGTPNNEQFF. CDR3 coding DNA: TGTGCCATCAGTGAGTCGGTAGGGACCCCTAACAATGAGCAGTTCTTC.

This clonotype has a handful of counts. This chain joins TRBV2 and TRBJ2-7; 11 nucleotides line up with TRBD2. The ends lost 6 bases at V and 1 base at J; junction bases unmatched: 8. CDR3 length equals 16 residues. Germline V CDR1 and CDR2: SNHLY, FYNNEI. DNA for the CDR3: TGTGCCAGCAGGACCGGGACTAGCGGACCTTCCTACGAGCAGTACTTC. It specifies CASRTGTSGPSYEQYF.

This rearrangement joins TRBV9 to TRBJ1-2, with a possible D match to TRBD1 (5 bases). The germline V and J ends were trimmed by 0 bases and 3 bases, with 12 bases remaining between them. The CDR3 has 15 residues. The germline CDR1 and CDR2 sequences are SGDLS and YYNGEE. The CDR3 spells CASSVAGRGYYGYTF. CDR3 coding DNA: TGTGCCAGCAGCGTAGCCGGACGGGGGTACTATGGCTACACCTTC.

This clonotype was seen a handful of times. The chain couples TRBV20-1 to TRBJ2-1, with TRBD2 matching over 7 bases. CDR3 length: 13 residues. V was clipped by 2 bases and J by 5 bases; unmatched bases: 3. Germline lookup yields CDR1 DFQATT and CDR2 SNEGSKA (reference sequence). The CDR3 spells CSARRRENNEQFF. The CDR3 coding sequence is TGCAGTGCTAGACGGCGGGAGAACAATGAGCAGTTCTTC.

In its sample, this clonotype was seen many times. The rearrangement joins TRBV12-3 or TRBV12-4 to TRBJ2-7; tentative D call: TRBD1 (6 bases). Trimming shortened V by 5 bases and J by 4 bases, and 9 bases separated the two germline ends. The CDR3 sequence is 12 residues long. CDR3: CASSHRVYEQYF. The CDR3 DNA sequence: TGTGCCAGCAGTCACAGGGTTTACGAGCAGTACTTC.

Here the CDR3 DNA reads TGCGCCAGCAGCCAGATCGGCGGTAACACAGATACGCAGTATTTT. Translating it yields CASSQIGGNTDTQYF. This rearrangement joins TRBV5-1 to TRBJ2-3; D is ambiguous. The CDR3 runs 15 residues. Germline CDR1 SGHRS, CDR2 YFSETQ. Trimming took 4 bases from V and 2 from J, leaving 14 bases between them.

The chain uses TRBV12-3 or TRBV12-4 and TRBJ2-1, with 7 bases matching TRBD2. This CDR3 comprises 16 residues. Trimming removed 7 bases from V and 8 bases from J; junction bases left unmatched: 17. The CDR3 spells CASTLEGRGSRHEQFF. DNA for the CDR3: TGTGCCAGCACTCTAGAGGGTCGCGGGAGCCGCCATGAGCAGTTCTTC.

This clonotype showed up just a few times. The chain links TRBV6-1 to TRBJ2-1; D remains unclear. CDR1 and CDR2 from the germline V gene are MNHNS and SASEGT. This CDR3 spans 13 amino acids. V was pared by 6 bases and J by 6 bases, with 12 bases between. The CDR3 bases are TGTGCCAGCAGCAAAGACAAGATCAATGAGCAGTTCTTC. Translation gives CASSKDKINEQFF.

This clonotype was detected a few times. CDR3 DNA: TGTGCCAGCACCAACCCAGGACTAGGGAACATTCAGTACTTC. Amino acids: CASTNPGLGNIQYF. The chain combines TRBV12-3 or TRBV12-4 with TRBJ2-4; 7 nucleotides align to TRBD2. The V gene end was trimmed by 7 bases and the J gene end by 7 bases; junction bases not matched to a gene: 10. CDR3 length: 14 residues.

This chain links TRBV29-1 with TRBJ1-4; no clear D. Germline V CDR1 and CDR2: SQVTM, ANQGSEA. The CDR3 contains 13 residues. V lost 3 bases and J 7 bases, leaving 12 bases between the germline ends. The CDR3 DNA reads as TGCAGCGTTGAGGACGGCCTTTCTGAAAAACTGTTTTTT. Translated: CSVEDGLSEKLFF.

This clonotype has a handful of counts. The V and J genes are TRBV7-9 and TRBJ2-2; D is perhaps TRBD2 (6 bases). This CDR3 comprises 16 residues. Trimming took off 9 bases at V and 5 bases at J, with 22 bases between the two ends. Germline CDR1 reads SEHNR; CDR2 reads FQNEAQ (reference sequence). The CDR3 coding sequence is TGTGCCAGAACCCCTAGAGGAGGGGATGTAACCGGGGAGCTGTTTTTT. It is translated as CARTPRGGDVTGELFF.

This rearrangement joins TRBV7-6 to TRBJ2-7; either TRBD1 or TRBD2 may fit D (5 bases each). The CDR3 has 16 residues. V dropped 5 bases and J dropped 2 bases, with 19 bases sitting between them. The germline CDR1 and CDR2 sequences are SGHVS and FNYEAQ. The CDR3 loop is CASSPLGTHGTYEQYF. CDR3 coding DNA: TGTGCCAGCAGCCCCCTCGGGACCCACGGAACCTACGAGCAGTACTTC.

This rearrangement joins TRBV9 to TRBJ2-5; unclear D gene. V shed 0 bases and J shed 2 bases, with 8 bases lying between them. Germline assignment: CDR1 SGDLS and CDR2 YYNGEE. There are 14 residues in the CDR3. CDR3 protein: CASSVVPEQETQYF. CDR3 nucleotide sequence: TGTGCCAGCAGCGTAGTCCCAGAGCAAGAGACCCAGTACTTC. Full variable domain (rest looked up from reference TRBV9 and TRBJ2-5): DSGVTQTPKHLITATGQRVTLRCSPRSGDLSVYWYQQSLDQGLQFLIQYYNGEERAKGNILERFSAQQFPDLHSELNLSSLELGDSALYFCASSVVPEQETQYFGPGTRLLVL.

The V call is TRBV7-9, the J call TRBJ2-7; D is possibly TRBD1 (6 bases). The CDR3 consists of 14 residues. The V end lost 5 bases, the J end lost 2 bases, and 13 bases lay between the germline ends. Germline V lookup: CDR1 SEHNR, CDR2 FQNEAQ (reference sequence). CDR3 protein: CASSTDRNPYEQYF. The CDR3 nucleotides are TGTGCCAGCAGCACCGACAGGAATCCCTACGAGCAGTACTTC.

There are a few counts of this clonotype. This sequence joins TRBV20-1 and TRBJ2-1; no clear D. The length of the CDR3 is 13 residues. V was shortened by 0 bases and J by 6 bases, with 9 bases between the two germline ends. Germline values: CDR1 DFQATT, CDR2 SNEGSKA (reference sequence). CDR3 bases: TGCAGTGCTAGAGATGGTAGAGTCAATGAGCAGTTCTTC. This sequence encodes CSARDGRVNEQFF.

This sequence joins TRBV20-1 and TRBJ2-1; 10 bases agree with TRBD2. With 3 bases clipped from V and 7 bases from J, the junction kept 6 bases outside the gene matches. The germline V gene has CDR1 DFQATT and CDR2 SNEGSKA (reference sequence). The CDR3 is made up of 14 amino acids. DNA for the CDR3: TGCAGTGCTAGGGCTAGCGGGAGACCGAATGAGCAGTTCTTC. Translation gives CSARASGRPNEQFF.

V is TRBV15 and J is TRBJ2-1, with TRBD2 identical over 9 bases. Trimming took 2 bases from V and 5 from J; bases not matched to a gene: 7. The CDR3 is made up of 16 amino acids. Germline lookup yields CDR1 LNHNV and CDR2 YYDKDF (reference sequence). CDR3: CATSRTTSGPHNEQFF. The CDR3 coding sequence is TGTGCCACCAGCAGAACCACTAGCGGGCCCCACAATGAGCAGTTCTTC.

This clonotype occurred many times. The chain combines TRBV10-3 with TRBJ2-3, with TRBD1 matching 9 bases. The CDR3 is 15 residues long. CDR1 ENHRY and CDR2 SYGVKD come from the germline V gene. Unmatched junction bases numbered 6, after V lost 4 bases and J lost 4 bases. The CDR3 sequence is CAISGDRAVADTQYF. The CDR3 region has the DNA TGTGCCATCAGTGGGGACAGGGCTGTCGCAGATACGCAGTATTTT.

This clonotype has more than one count but fewer than ten. The chain carries TRBV14 and TRBJ1-1; D perhaps matches TRBD1 (5 bases). This CDR3 region has 13 residues. V was pared by 5 bases and J by 3 bases, with 10 bases between. Germline V gene sequence: CDR1 SGHDN, CDR2 FVKESK. The DNA for the CDR3 is TGTGCCAGCAGCTACTGGGGGGACACTGAAGCTTTCTTT. The encoded protein is CASSYWGDTEAFF. The variable domain in full, completed from reference TRBV14 and TRBJ1-1, reads EAGVTQFPSHSVIEKGQTVTLRCDPISGHDNLYWYRRVMGKEIKFLLHFVKESKQDESGMPNNRFLAERTGGTYSTLKVQPAELEDSGVYFCASSYWGDTEAFFGQGTRLTVV.

This clonotype was counted a few times. The rearrangement uses TRBV29-1 and TRBJ1-1; maybe TRBD1 (5 bases). Germline CDR1 reads SQVTM; CDR2 reads ANQGSEA. The CDR3 runs to 11 residues. V was clipped by 7 bases and J by 11 bases, with 17 bases between them. CDR3: CSASRQLEAFF. CDR3 coding DNA: TGCAGCGCGAGCAGACAGCTCGAGGCTTTCTTT.

This chain connects TRBV6-1 to TRBJ1-2; tentatively, D is TRBD1 (5 bases). The CDR3 has 14 amino acids. Between the trimmed V and J ends, which lost 6 bases and 1 base, there was a span of 12 bases. Per germline, CDR1 MNHNS and CDR2 SASEGT. CDR3 DNA: TGTGCCAGCAGCCCCTCCAGGGTTAACTATGGCTACACCTTC. It yields the protein CASSPSRVNYGYTF.